This TCR beta chain is from a study of tumor-infiltrating lymphocytes in primary liver carcinoma. Whole-study findings and limits: Tumor region pairs outstripped tumor-adjacent and tumor-blood pairs in overlap. Tumors had a top-250-clone fraction that was significantly higher than blood (p = 0.039).

The CDR3 runs to 14 residues. V gave up 5 bases and J gave up 4 bases, with 13 bases separating them. Germline lookup yields CDR1 MNHNS and CDR2 SASEGT. Unsorted whole blood yielded blood RNA, and germline DNA was extracted as well. The patients lived with chronic HBV infection and had not yet received any treatment. A note on this clonotype: Its antigen is not known.

The investigators made TCR beta cDNA from roughly 0.55 ug total RNA, using a constant-region primer. ARM-PCR, slightly modified, supplied the TCR beta libraries through three nested multiplex PCR rounds. TRBV1-TRBV30 forward primers paired with a C-beta reverse primer were used in the first two PCR rounds, which ran around 10 cycles each. TCRdb called the multiplex PCR reads again in MiXCR, with one record for every CDR3 protein. The sample gives approximately 300,000 distinct CDR3 sequences, 55% to 65% of which show up once; more than 8.5% is in the top ten. This chain connects TRBV6-1 to TRBJ2-3; possibly TRBD2 for D (6 bases). The sequence derives from a middle-aged man with primary liver carcinoma and hepatitis B virus infection. Sequencing input: peripheral blood. In DNA form, the CDR3 reads TGTGCCAGCAGTCATCGGGAGCGGGCAGATACGCAGTATTTT. Translating gives CASSHRERADTQYF.